Given below is one T cell receptor beta chain in context. As to treatment: about 20 received Ad26.COV2.S at low or high dose, single or two shots; about 5 received placebo; per-sample allocation not given. Sampling was performed 63 days after the first vaccine or placebo injection. This CDR3 region has 15 residues. V lost 0 bases and J lost 1, with 10 bases in between. Per the germline V gene, CDR1 is SGHDT and CDR2 is YYEEEE. The table came from immunoSEQ multiplex PCR; TCRdb's copy has only in-frame clones and leaves some out. Of more than 300,000 clones in the sample, roughly 90% are singletons; the top ten hold 6.4%. This specimen comes from a study of Ad26.COV2.S vaccination and SARS-CoV-2 variants.

This material consisted of peripheral blood, taken in a trial of Ad26.COV2.S vaccine versus placebo. The sequence came from a person aged 18-60 years who received the Ad26.COV2.S COVID-19 vaccine or a placebo. The chain couples TRBV5-6 to TRBJ1-1; D remains unclear. Here the CDR3 DNA reads TGTGCCAGCAGCTTGGGTGGGCTTGGGAACACTGAAGCTTTCTTT. It translates to CASSLGGLGNTEAFF.